This T cell receptor beta chain was profiled in a study of response to subunit inactivated influenza vaccine (dated by TCRdb to 2017 to 2018). Background for the entire study: Deep quantitative T cell receptor repertoire profiling was used in the study to track responses to a trivalent subunit inactivated influenza vaccine. What the study reported, not specific to this receptor: According to the authors, only a limited number of new T cells may be recruited by each seasonal influenza vaccination.

The library was generated by RT-PCR. Sequencing instrument: Illumina HiSeq 2500. TCRdb handled the public reads itself, with Q25 trimming in fastp and clone calling in MiXCR, and kept productive beta chains. Rows are unified per CDR3 protein, each entry keeping the most common DNA and genes. The sample table holds 590,000 or so distinct CDR3 sequences, of which 13% to 15% were seen once. Around 7.6% of the sample is held by the ten biggest clonotypes. V gives up 3 bases and J gives up 5 bases, and the segment between their germline ends measures 17 bases. CDR1 and CDR2 were assigned from the germline V gene (reference sequence) as DFQATT and SNEGSKA. Reading from cysteine to phenylalanine, the CDR3 counts 15 amino acids. Here the CDR3 DNA is all that survives: 45 bases in frame from base 1. Notes on this clonotype: Its antigen is currently not known. No quality values exist for individual bases; no much larger clone is one base distant.

The material sequenced was PBMCs from blood, taken 14 days before vaccination. The rearrangement joined TRBV20-1 to TRBJ2-1, with the D call perhaps TRBD1 or TRBD2, as 5 bases match in each case. The clonotype was recovered from a man in his fifties or sixties who received an inactivated influenza vaccine. Donor details come from another sample of the same person, matched by shared clones. The DNA reads TGCAGTGCTAGGAGGGGCCGGGTTAGGAACAATGAGCAGTTCTTC. This is translated as CSARRGRVRNNEQFF.